This TCR beta chain was found in a study of T cell responses to AZD1222 COVID-19 vaccine. Whole-study findings and limits: Donors skewed white British and female; clonal diversity was possibly underestimated. Nearly half of spike-specific TCRs reportedly go after variant regions that carry no mutations.

Trimming took 1 base from V and 9 from J, leaving 10 bases between them. This CDR3 spans 13 amino acids. The germline CDR1 and CDR2 sequences are SSHAT and FNYEAQ (reference sequence). Note on this clone: Its matching antigen is unknown.

Sequencing used immunoSEQ multiplex PCR; TCRdb keeps in-frame clones, though not all of them. Of some 97,000 clones listed, 85% to 90% are singletons. The sequence derives from an adult in good health. The starting material was peripheral blood, obtained on day 0 of AZD1222 vaccination. This chain links TRBV7-7 with TRBJ1-5, with unresolved D. In DNA form, the CDR3 reads TGTGCCAGCAGCTTAGGGCCCGGACGGCCCCAGCATTTT. Protein sequence: CASSLGPGRPQHF.